A selection of T cell receptor beta chains follows, all from one sample in a study of CD8 T cells in Susac syndrome. A single record per CDR3 protein comes from TCRdb applying MiXCR to the immunoSEQ multiplex PCR reads. The sample lists about 140,000 distinct CDR3 sequences; 95% were seen once. The sequencing sample was made of CD4+ T cells from PBMCs. Receptors were obtained from a human donor with multiple sclerosis. CDR3s include the opening cysteine and the closing phenylalanine or tryptophan. A D gene is named only where the DNA matches it firmly. Part of the rows lack a size; the others show once, few, many or a class for expanded clones.

D gene | J gene | clone size | V gene | CDR3 DNA | CDR3 protein
- | TRBJ2-3 | - | TRBV5-1 | TGCGCCAGCAGCTTGGCACTAGCTACTAGCACAGATACGCAGTATTTT | CASSLALATSTDTQYF
TRBD1 | TRBJ2-5 | - | TRBV30 | TGTGCCTGCAGGGGGCTGGTGGAGACCCAGTACTTC | CACRGLVETQYF
TRBD1 | TRBJ1-1 | - | TRBV5-1 | TGCGCCAGCAGCAGGACAGGCAGGGCCGACACTGAAGCTTTCTTT | CASSRTGRADTEAFF
TRBD1 | TRBJ2-5 | - | TRBV29-1 | TGCAGCGCCACCCCGGGACAGGGGGTTCGAGAGACCCAGTACTTC | CSATPGQGVRETQYF
- | TRBJ1-1 | - | TRBV7-2 | TGTGCCAGCAGCTTAGTGCCCGGATACATGAACACTGAAGCTTTCTTT | CASSLVPGYMNTEAFF
- | TRBJ2-1 | - | TRBV6-1 | TGTGCCAGCAGGGTGTTTGGCGATGAGCAGTTCTTC | CASRVFGDEQFF
- | TRBJ2-2 | - | TRBV29-1 | TGCAGCGTTGAGGCCAACACCGGGGAGCTGTTTTTT | CSVEANTGELFF
- | TRBJ2-7 | - | TRBV20-1 | TGCAGTGCCAGATACAACGTTATCTACGAGCAGTACTTC | CSARYNVIYEQYF
TRBD1 | TRBJ1-1 | - | TRBV6-1 | TGTGCCAGCAGTCCCAGGACAGGGGCCACCCGGCGCACTGAAGCTTTCTTT | CASSPRTGATRRTEAFF
TRBD1 | TRBJ1-2 | - | TRBV12-3/TRBV12-4 | TGTGCCAGCAGCCCAGGACAGGGCCATCTCTATGGCTACACCTTC | CASSPGQGHLYGYTF
- | TRBJ2-7 | - | TRBV20-1 | TGCAGTGCCCAAAAGCCACAGGGACCAGGCGAGCAGTACTTC | CSAQKPQGPGEQYF
TRBD1 | TRBJ1-2 | - | TRBV9 | TGTGCCAGCAGCCTCCAATGGGACAGGGATGGCTACACCTTC | CASSLQWDRDGYTF
TRBD2 | TRBJ2-3 | - | TRBV7-9 | TGTGCCAGCAGCCCCGCCAGCACTAGCGGCACAGATACGCAGTATTTT | CASSPASTSGTDTQYF
TRBD2 | TRBJ2-2 | once | TRBV5-1 | TGCGCCAGCAGCTTGTCTAGTCTCCGGGTCGGGAGGTCCGGGGAGCTGTTTTTT | CASSLSSLRVGRSGELFF
- | TRBJ2-3 | - | TRBV27 | TGTGCCAGCAGCCCCTTAGGGAGTTCAGATACGCAGTATTTT | CASSPLGSSDTQYF